This T cell receptor beta chain appears in the sequencing data of a study of cytomegalovirus exposure and HLA in healthy donors (dated by TCRdb to the late 2010s). Background on the whole study: An earlier analysis of roughly 570 of the donors reported about 280 Gb of sequence data and about 120 million unique TCR beta sequences obtained from about 179 million T cells. An early release that covered roughly 600 HLA-typed donors contained about 290 gigabases of sequencing data and around 80 million unique TCR sequences. Among the 398 genotyped donors, approximately 77% belonged to the genetic ancestry cluster associated with self-reported Caucasian donors. The study was designed to test whether signatures of past pathogen exposure could be identified by cataloging public T cell receptors. The study profiled the T cell repertoires of hundreds of subjects by immunosequencing and related them to cytomegalovirus serostatus. A separate validation cohort of 100 to 150 different subjects was used in addition to the roughly 700-subject first cohort. To predict cytomegalovirus infection status, the study brought together high-throughput TCR immunosequencing, statistical association of individual TCRs with disease status, and machine learning. In a later analysis, previously published TCR beta repertoires from more than 500 donors were re-analyzed and high-resolution HLA genotyping was added so that TCR occurrence patterns could be studied. Rather than using new phenotypic data, the later analysis identified candidate immune exposures from TCR beta sequences and from how often those sequences occurred across donors. In an earlier analysis of 500 to 650 of the donors, high-throughput TCR beta sequencing was used to judge whether each TCR beta V gene segment behaved as functional or pseudogenic. Donor age, sex, ethnicity and CMV serostatus were compiled together with the repertoire data. A later genetic analysis used genome-wide SNP genotypes for about three fifths of the 666 donors, treating that subset as a discovery cohort. All discovery cohort repertoires had been generated on a single sequencing platform. Both class I and class II loci were covered by HLA typing, at four-digit resolution. The number of donors typed differed by locus, with about 629-630 for A, B, C, DRB1 and DQB1, around 560 for DQA1, 600 to 610 for DPA1, and some 450 for DPB1. Because of strong linkage in the cohort, roughly 5 DR-DQ haplotypes were treated as single units for association and clustering. Among about 410 genotyped donors of the cohort, an average of about 220,000 unique TCR beta nucleotide sequences was sequenced per donor, of which 15% to 20% were non-productive.

The cohort was made up of 666 healthy bone marrow donors. At the time of sampling, all cohort members were nominally healthy, though unrecorded immune exposures were likely present. The donor was CMV seropositive and belonged to the group of around 300 seropositive cohort members. Every donor gave a peripheral blood sample, and the peripheral blood mononuclear cells from that sample were used for TCR beta sequencing. Genomic DNA extraction from the blood cell samples was performed with the Qiagen DNeasy Blood Extraction Kit. The library was generated by the immunoSEQ multiplex PCR assay. A mixture of 60 forward primers for TCR Vbeta segments and 13 reverse primers for TCR Jbeta segments was used in the multiplex PCR. A multiplex PCR assay on genomic DNA amplified the CDR3 region of rearranged TCR beta genes. The Illumina HiSeq System was used to sequence the amplified TCR beta libraries as 87-base-pair reads. Per the original workflow: Across the roughly 640 repertoires, a later analysis counted 75 million to 90 million unique TCR beta chains, some 11 million of which were shared by at least two donors. To remove PCR and sequencing errors, raw reads were error-corrected and collapsed into unique sequences using a nearest-neighbor algorithm that merged closely related sequences. V, D and J gene segments were assigned by aligning CDR3 sequences to IMGT reference sequences. For a sequence to be retained, a match of at least six nucleotides was required to both a V gene segment and a J gene segment. Rearrangements were classified as productive when the CDR3 lacked stop codons and remained in frame with V and J, and all other rearrangements were classified as non-productive. CDR3 was defined by IMGT convention, running from the second conserved V-encoded cysteine to the conserved J-encoded phenylalanine. Sequences without an unambiguous match to a single V gene segment were excluded from the earlier analysis of a few hundred of the donors. An earlier analysis of several hundred of the donors called V segments functional above 56.7% productive rearrangements and segregating when the between-donor standard deviation exceeded 5%. A statistical classification framework was built to diagnose cytomegalovirus status from the catalog of TCR beta chain sequences. A later analysis assigned V and J genes by comparing TCR nucleotide sequences with IMGT/GENE-DB human TR gene sequences. Using the TCRdist pipeline, a later analysis assigned CDR3 sequences along with most-parsimonious VDJ recombination scenarios. In a later analysis, each TCR beta chain was defined by its CDR3 amino acid sequence together with its V-gene family, and reads lacking a unique V-gene family were excluded. A later analysis removed 550 to 700 highly shared, low-generation-probability nucleotide sequences to deal with suspected cross-contamination and a sequencing artifact. For each public chain, a later analysis derived a clonal expansion index from normalized ranks of inferred template counts within each repertoire. In a later analysis, generation probabilities were computed with a VDJ recombination model fitted to out-of-frame rearrangements, and the resulting probabilities were checked against IGoR. In a later analysis, TCR-TCR, TCR-HLA and TCR-CMV co-occurrence was scored with hypergeometric tests, and a repertoire-size bias correction was applied to TCR pairs. False discovery rates were estimated in a later analysis by permuting HLA or CMV assignments 20 times. In a later analysis, co-occurring TCRs were grouped with DBSCAN, and TCRdist sequence similarity was added when clustering was performed within HLA-allele-positive subsets. Co-occurrence clustering excluded repertoires with fewer than 30,000 or more than 120,000 public chains, plus five with anomalous nucleotide sharing. The table was pulled from immuneACCESS by TCRdb, which kept in-frame rearrangements only. Such tables lose some clones; where checked, under half of the loss comes from unresolved V genes, and the rest has no known cause. V and J calls and clone size are copied from that table; D and trimming were computed from the DNA. For this sample there are about 160,000 clones; roughly 80% appear just once. The ten largest clonotypes hold roughly 7.7% of the sample.

As to this clone: Its antigen remains undetermined. Qualities for individual bases were not recorded, and no much larger clone is one base off.

The germline V gene yields SGHAT for CDR1 and FQNNGV for CDR2. Its CDR3 holds 16 amino acids, cysteine through phenylalanine. Only the CDR3 DNA stays, 48 bases, in frame from base 1. Trimming takes 5 bases from V and 0 bases from J, and the germline ends sit 14 bases apart. Beyond this particular receptor, the publication reports: It was suggested by the authors that the approach could potentially be generalized to other disease states and immunological phenotypes. Several of the top co-occurrence clusters appeared to be linked to parvovirus B19, influenza, CMV and Epstein-Barr virus, according to a later analysis. V-gene and J-gene trimming of TCR beta chains was associated with a missense DCLRE1C variant in a later genetic analysis, and the association was replicated in an independent cohort. Because HLA typing was unavailable for some donors at each locus, only the typed subset was used in association tests. Because the 87-base-pair reads could not distinguish some IMGT-functional V segments, including TRBV6-2 and TRBV6-3, those segments were excluded. Broadly in line with IMGT annotations, most TCR beta V segments showed up in productive rearrangements about 87% or about 30% of the time in an earlier analysis of approximately 640 of the donors. Immune exposure information for the cohort was limited to CMV serostatus. While some public TCRs were present in many individuals, most TCR sequences turned up only very rarely across donors. In a later analysis, HLA-associated TCR beta chains were found to be more clonally expanded and to have lower generation probabilities than equally common non-associated chains. Specific HLA alleles were associated with roughly 16,000 TCR beta sequences at a false discovery rate of 0.05 in a later analysis. Correlated functional status among segregating V segments might be attributable to linkage disequilibrium, but an unknown experimental factor could not be ruled out. A cluster of highly shared sequence variants was judged likely to represent a technical artifact of the sequencing pipeline. Most CMV-associated TCR beta chains appeared to be HLA-restricted in a later analysis, and the HLA associations seemed to be driven largely by CMV exposure. Because counts were too low, some 16 rarely observed V segments, including chromosome 9 orphons, were excluded from the earlier analysis of several hundred of the donors. A few of the identified cytomegalovirus-associated TCR beta chains were confirmed in vitro to be specific for cytomegalovirus antigens. Roughly uniform sequencing depth across donors was assumed in presence/absence analyses, although this assumption may not hold. The cohort was sequenced for TCR beta chains only, and without alpha or paired-chain data the features that could be detected were limited. In a later genetic analysis, fewer N-insertions in productive TCRs were reported among donors in an Asian-associated ancestry cluster than the roughly 700-donor mean. The study gave a list of about 160 TCR beta chains associated with cytomegalovirus. Assigning TCR associations to individual alleles was difficult when HLA alleles, especially DR and DQ, strongly co-occurred. In a later analysis, TCR association rates were found to vary across HLA loci, with the most associated TCRs seen for DRB1 alleles and the fewest for HLA-C alleles. A further reported finding was that TCR beta sequences accurately predicted the HLA-A and HLA-B alleles for most subjects in the first cohort. The classifier was reported to diagnose cytomegalovirus status with high specificity and sensitivity in both the original cohort and the validation cohort.

This sequence originates from a woman aged 30 to 39 in good health and CMV-seropositive. Recombination linked TRBV11-2 to TRBJ1-5; the D region possibly corresponds to TRBD1 (6 bases align). Material for sequencing was PBMCs. CDR3 sequence: CASSPAPGDSNQPQHF. The DNA sequence is given as TGTGCCAGCAGCCCCGCCCCAGGGGATAGCAATCAGCCCCAGCATTTT.